Detailed here is one T cell receptor (beta chain). Its antigen is not identified. Primers for the PCR totalled 60 Vbeta and 13 Jbeta. The method was immunoSEQ multiplex PCR; TCRdb's version includes in-frame clones alone and lacks a portion of them. Of 130,000 or so clones listed, roughly four fifths are singletons. This sample stems from a study of cytomegalovirus exposure and HLA in healthy donors. Study observations and caveats: Presence/absence comparisons presumed near-even sequencing depth among donors. The study designated 150 or so TCR beta chains cytomegalovirus-associated.

CDR3 length: 16 amino acids. The trim removed 1 base at V and 0 bases at J, leaving 2 bases unmatched. Per the germline V gene, CDR1 is GTSNPN and CDR2 is SVGIG (reference sequence). This clonotype was sampled from a man between 18 and 29 years old in good health and CMV-seropositive. The V gene is TRBV30, the J gene TRBJ1-4; 10 nucleotides align to TRBD1. The sequencing sample was made of PBMCs. The CDR3 reads CAWSAGTGATNEKLFF. Written as DNA, the CDR3 is TGTGCCTGGAGTGCCGGGACAGGGGCAACTAATGAAAAACTGTTTTTT.